This T cell receptor (beta chain) was found in a study of blood T cell repertoires in COVID-19. About the research overall: The origin of the acute and convalescent COVID-19 samples was the United States, Italy and Spain.

V dropped 0 bases and J dropped 1; count of bases not matched to a gene: 7. The CDR3 runs 17 residues. CDR1 and CDR2 (germline): SGHAT, FQNNGV. Profiled with immunoSEQ multiplex PCR; TCRdb holds only in-frame clones, not every one. The data contain tens of thousands of clones, 75% to 95% of them singletons. The source of this sequence is a human donor in a cohort sampled during active COVID-19. Sequencing was done on a sample of peripheral blood. The V call is TRBV11-2, the J call TRBJ1-1; the match to TRBD1 covers 8 bases. The CDR3 bases are TGTGCCAGCAGCTTAGATCGACCCGGGACAGGGAACACTGAAGCTTTCTTT. As protein: CASSLDRPGTGNTEAFF.